This is a list of T cell receptor beta chains from one sample in a study of T cells in Graves' hyperthyroidism and ophthalmopathy. TCRdb re-analysed the multiplex PCR reads in MiXCR, keeping a single row per CDR3 protein. The data show 700,000 to 950,000 distinct CDR3 sequences, with over 35% seen just once and approximately 31% held by the top ten. The source material was blood. These receptors were obtained from a woman in her 40s with Graves' hyperthyroidism. Both conserved end residues are part of each CDR3. D genes are given only for firm matches. The size field is filled for only some rows; it gives once, few, many or a size class.

D,V,J,size,DNA,CDR3
.,TRBV14,TRBJ1-1,many,TGTGCCAGCAGCCAAGGGTATGAAGCTTTCTTT,CASSQGYEAFF
.,TRBV6-6,TRBJ2-7,.,TGTGCCAGCAGTTACCGGGCTGGGACATCCCCCTACGAGCAGTACTTC,CASSYRAGTSPYEQYF
.,TRBV20-1,TRBJ2-7,few,TGCAGTGCTGTCCCCCAGGCCTTAGCTGGCTACGAGCAGTACTTC,CSAVPQALAGYEQYF
TRBD1,TRBV6-5,TRBJ1-1,.,TGTGCCAGCAGTCAATCCGGGACAGCGAACACTGAAGCTTTCTTT,CASSQSGTANTEAFF
.,TRBV2,TRBJ2-3,.,TGTGCCAGCAGTGAACTGGACGGCACAGATACGCAGTATTTT,CASSELDGTDTQYF
.,TRBV5-1,TRBJ1-5,.,TGCGCCAGCAGCCCGGGGGGGGTAGGGGGCAATCAGCCCCAGCATTTT,CASSPGGVGGNQPQHF
.,TRBV11-3,TRBJ1-1,many,TGTGCCAGCAGCTTAGTCGTTGGCGGTGAAGCTTTCTTT,CASSLVVGGEAFF
.,TRBV7-2,TRBJ2-7,many,TGTGCCAGCAGCTACCAAACCACCTACGAGCAGTACTTC,CASSYQTTYEQYF
.,TRBV6-5,TRBJ1-4,.,TGTGCCAGCAGTTATGAGAGGTCTAATGAAAAACTGTTTTTT,CASSYERSNEKLFF
.,TRBV7-9,TRBJ2-6,many,TGTGCCAGCAGCTTCCCAAGCGGGTCTGGGGCCAACGTCCTGACTTTC,CASSFPSGSGANVLTF
.,TRBV7-9,TRBJ2-6,many,TGTGCCAGCAGCTTAGTGACGGGCTCTGGGGCCAACGTCCTGACTTTC,CASSLVTGSGANVLTF
TRBD1,TRBV19,TRBJ1-6,many,TGTGCCAGTAGTACCCATTGGACAGGGCTCGAACCATACTCACCCCTCCACTTT,CASSTHWTGLEPYSPLHF
TRBD2,TRBV10-3,TRBJ2-7,many,TGTGCCATCGGTGGCGGGGGGGCCCCTACCTCCTACGAGCAGTACTTC,CAIGGGGAPTSYEQYF
.,TRBV10-2,TRBJ1-1,.,TGCGCCAGACAGGGCCGGGGCACTGAAGCTTTCTTT,CARQGRGTEAFF
.,TRBV20-1,TRBJ1-1,many,TGCAGTGCTAGACCGCTTGGACCTGAAGCTTTCTTT,CSARPLGPEAFF
.,TRBV20-1,TRBJ2-7,many,TGCAGTGCCACAACCGACAGGTACTCCTACGAGCAGTACTTC,CSATTDRYSYEQYF
TRBD1,TRBV29-1,TRBJ1-2,.,TGCAGCGTTGAAGATCAGGACAGGGGAATCCCCCCCTATGGCTACACCTTC,CSVEDQDRGIPPYGYTF
.,TRBV10-3,TRBJ2-6,.,TGTGCCATCAGTGTTGGCGGGGGGGCCAACGTCCTGACTTTC,CAISVGGGANVLTF
.,TRBV11-1,TRBJ2-5,.,TGTGCCAGCAGCTTAGAAGGATTCCGGGGGGCTTTAGAGACCCAGTACTTC,CASSLEGFRGALETQYF
.,TRBV6-1,TRBJ1-3,.,TGTGCCAGCACCGATGTAGCTGGAAACACCATATATTTT,CASTDVAGNTIYF
.,TRBV29-1,TRBJ1-2,.,TGCAGCGTTGACGGGATGGGGAGCTATGGCTACACCTTC,CSVDGMGSYGYTF
TRBD1,TRBV5-5,TRBJ1-1,few,TGTGCCAGCAGCTTCCTCACAGGGGTGAACACTGAAGCTTTCTTT,CASSFLTGVNTEAFF
.,TRBV5-8,TRBJ2-5,many,TGTGCCAGCAGCTTGATTGGTCCAGCGGAGACCCAGTACTTC,CASSLIGPAETQYF
TRBD1,TRBV15,TRBJ1-2,many,TGTGCCACCAGCGGTAGGACAGGGCTCGAGCGTGGCTACACCTTC,CATSGRTGLERGYTF
TRBD2,TRBV19,TRBJ2-3,.,TGTGCCAGTAGTTACTCTCTTATTACTAGCGGGGATACGCAGTATTTT,CASSYSLITSGDTQYF
TRBD1,TRBV10-3,TRBJ1-1,many,TGTGCCACAAGGACAGGCCCGAACACTGAAGCTTTCTTT,CATRTGPNTEAFF
TRBD1,TRBV25-1,TRBJ1-4,.,TGTGCCAGCAGTGCTGACCGGACAGGGCCTTGGGAAAAACTGTTTTTT,CASSADRTGPWEKLFF
TRBD1,TRBV6-6,TRBJ1-3,.,TGTGCCAGCAGGGGGACAGTCGACTCTGGAAACACCATATATTTT,CASRGTVDSGNTIYF
TRBD1,TRBV14,TRBJ1-2,.,TGTGCCAGCAGCCAAGAAGTAAGGGACAGGGGCACCCCCTTCTATGGCTACACCTTC,CASSQEVRDRGTPFYGYTF
.,TRBV7-2,TRBJ2-1,few,TGTGCCAGCAGCGCGGCCGAGGAGCAGTTCTTC,CASSAAEEQFF
.,TRBV24-1,TRBJ1-2,many,TGTGCCACCAGTGATTTACTAAGGGCGACGGGCTACACCTTC,CATSDLLRATGYTF
.,TRBV10-3,TRBJ1-5,.,TGTGCCAGCAGTTTTAACAGAAAAAATCAGCCCCAGCATTTT,CASSFNRKNQPQHF
.,TRBV5-8,TRBJ2-5,many,TGTGCCAGCAGCCTACAGGGACAAGAGACCCAGTACTTC,CASSLQGQETQYF
TRBD1,TRBV2,TRBJ1-5,few,TGTGCCAGCAGTTTCTTAGCGAGGTTAGCCGGGACAGGGGCCACGAACCTCCAGCCCCAGCATTTT,CASSFLARLAGTGATNLQPQHF
.,TRBV6-6,TRBJ2-5,few,TGTGCCAGCAGTTACTCTTCAGGGGAGGGAGAGACCCAGTACTTC,CASSYSSGEGETQYF
.,TRBV5-6,TRBJ2-7,many,TGTGCCAGCAGCCCGGACGGTCCGGACTACGAGCAGTACTTC,CASSPDGPDYEQYF
TRBD1,TRBV7-4,TRBJ2-3,.,TGTGCCAGCAGCGTCGAAGGCAGGGGGCGGGTAGATACGCAGTATTTT,CASSVEGRGRVDTQYF
TRBD2,TRBV20-1,TRBJ2-5,many,TGCAGTGCTCGTCTAGCGGGGGGGCCGTCGGAGACCCAGTACTTC,CSARLAGGPSETQYF
.,TRBV7-9,TRBJ2-7,many,TGTGCCAGCAGCCTAACGGACAGCCCCTACGAGCAGTACTTC,CASSLTDSPYEQYF
TRBD1,TRBV24-1,TRBJ1-5,.,TGTGCCACCAGTGGGGGGGGACAGGGGTTAAGTCAGCCCCAGCATTTT,CATSGGGQGLSQPQHF
TRBD2,TRBV29-1,TRBJ2-2,many,TGCAGCGTTGAAGGTTTGGGACTACCCACCGGGGAGCTGTTTTTT,CSVEGLGLPTGELFF
TRBD1,TRBV2,TRBJ1-6,many,TGTGCCAGCAGTGGGACAGGAAGTAATTCACCCCTCCACTTT,CASSGTGSNSPLHF
TRBD2,TRBV7-2,TRBJ2-7,many,TGTGCCAGCAGCTTAGGCGGGGGAGCCGAGCAGTACTTC,CASSLGGGAEQYF
TRBD1,TRBV7-2,TRBJ1-2,.,TGTGCCAGCAGCCTCCCGGGACAGGGGGCGGATGGCTACACCTTC,CASSLPGQGADGYTF
.,TRBV2,TRBJ2-7,.,TGTGCCAGCAGTTATAACGGGAGAGGACCCTACGAGCAGTACTTC,CASSYNGRGPYEQYF